This TCR beta chain was found in a study of blood T cell repertoires in COVID-19. On the study more broadly: The samples span acute and convalescent COVID-19 from the United States, Italy and Spain. PBMCs, B-cell-depleted T cells, or T cells were the source of the cDNA or gDNA that made up the material.

Original handling: Nucleated cell counts were estimated from reference gene primer amplification. This table comes from immunoSEQ multiplex PCR, and its TCRdb copy is limited to in-frame clones, with some not included. V and J calls plus clone size are reproduced from that table; the DNA served to infer D and trimming. The profile shows 90,000 to 150,000 clones, about four fifths of them singletons. The ends lost 8 bases at V and 3 bases at J; junction bases unmatched: 9. Germline V gene sequence: CDR1 SGHAT, CDR2 FQNNGV. The CDR3 consists of 15 residues. The sample comprised peripheral blood. The TCR sequence derives from a human donor in a cohort sampled during active COVID-19. The rearrangement uses TRBV11-2 and TRBJ2-1, with 8 bases lining up with TRBD2. The CDR3 protein is CASCPGGGNYNEQFF. In nucleotides, the CDR3 is TGTGCCAGCTGCCCTGGCGGGGGGAACTACAATGAGCAGTTCTTC. The full variable domain, its missing parts supplied by reference TRBV11-2 and TRBJ2-1, is EAGVAQSPRYKIIEKRQSVAFWCNPISGHATLYWYQQILGQGPKLLIQFQNNGVVDDSQLPKDRFSAERLKGVDSTLKIQPAKLEDSAVYLCASCPGGGNYNEQFFGPGTRLTVL.